This TCR beta chain was captured by sequencing in a study of cytomegalovirus exposure and HLA in healthy donors. The study's findings and limits: The authors reported that TCR beta sequences could predict HLA-A and HLA-B alleles. These predictions were accurate for most subjects in the first cohort. CMV antigen specificity was confirmed in vitro for three CMV-associated chains.

In this sample, this clone turned up once. The target antigen is unknown. Amplification used 60 Vbeta primers and 13 Jbeta primers. Sequencing used immunoSEQ multiplex PCR; TCRdb keeps in-frame clones, though not all of them. The data show roughly 100,000 clones, 55% to 80% seen once. Trimming shortened V by 0 bases and J by 6 bases, and 24 bases separated the two germline ends. This CDR3 region has 19 residues. The genes are TRBV5-3 and TRBJ2-2, with a weak D call TRBD2 (6 bases). TRBV5-3 is an ORF for which the function is uncertain. The clonotype originates from a human donor in good health. Sequencing was done on a sample of PBMCs. This CDR3 reads CARSLVVVLSALASGELFF. As DNA, the CDR3 is TGTGCCAGAAGCTTGGTAGTTGTTTTGAGCGCCCTAGCGTCCGGGGAGCTGTTTTTT.